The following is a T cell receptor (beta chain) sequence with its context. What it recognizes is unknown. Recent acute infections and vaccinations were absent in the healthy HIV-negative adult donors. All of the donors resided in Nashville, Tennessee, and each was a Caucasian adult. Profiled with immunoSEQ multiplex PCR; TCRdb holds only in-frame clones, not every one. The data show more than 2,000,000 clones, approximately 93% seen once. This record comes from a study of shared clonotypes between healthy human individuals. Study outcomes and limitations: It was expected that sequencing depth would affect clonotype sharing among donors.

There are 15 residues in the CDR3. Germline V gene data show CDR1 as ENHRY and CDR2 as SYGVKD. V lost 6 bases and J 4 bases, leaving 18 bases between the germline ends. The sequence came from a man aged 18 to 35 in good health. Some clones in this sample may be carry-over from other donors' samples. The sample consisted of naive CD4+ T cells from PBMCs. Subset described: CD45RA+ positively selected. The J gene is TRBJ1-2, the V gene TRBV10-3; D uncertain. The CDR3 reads CAISGVGRSGYGYTF. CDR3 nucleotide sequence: TGTGCCATCAGCGGGGTAGGGAGGAGTGGCTATGGCTACACCTTC.